This T cell receptor (beta chain) was recorded in a study of early T cells in non-severe SARS-CoV-2 infection. Study-level information: Chains stayed unpaired after sequencing of bulk RNA from unsorted whole blood.

Study outcomes and limitations: The VDJdb matching leaned toward anti-spike CD8 responses and overlooked private and CD4 specificities.

Concerning this clonotype itself: The antigen is unknown.

The germline V gene has CDR1 MDHEN and CDR2 SYDVKM. Trimming took off 3 bases at V and 6 bases at J, with 8 bases between the two ends. The CDR3 has 12 amino acids. Unique molecular identifiers were attached to individual cDNA molecules. TCRdb analysed the 5' RACE reads with MiXCR anew, one entry per CDR3 protein. Here the sample spans nearly 60,000 distinct CDR3 sequences, roughly 13% being singletons. This clonotype was obtained from an adult who was a healthcare worker with PCR-confirmed SARS-CoV-2 infection or an uninfected control (not recorded which). The chain employs TRBV28 and TRBJ1-1; D unresolved. Sequenced input: whole blood. For the CDR3, the DNA is TGTGCCAGCAGTTTGAAAGGGTCTGAAGCTTTCTTT. As protein: CASSLKGSEAFF.